This passage covers 25 T cell receptor beta chains from one sample sequenced in a study of blood T cell repertoires in COVID-19. The protocol was immunoSEQ multiplex PCR, while the TCRdb copy is restricted to in-frame clones and leaves out a portion. The data hold roughly 120,000 clones, with about 90% observed a single time. Sample: peripheral blood. The receptors originated from a man aged 45-65 years with COVID-19, enrolled during active disease.

This clone was counted once. This chain joins TRBV24-1 and TRBJ2-5, with D hard to call. Per germline, CDR1 KGHDR and CDR2 SFDVKD. The CDR3 length is 13 residues. The ends were cut back, 1 base at V and 5 bases at J, with 7 bases in the middle. The CDR3 region is CATSDFPLETQYF. In DNA form, the CDR3 reads TGTGCCACCAGTGATTTCCCTTTGGAGACCCAGTACTTC.

The genes are TRBV28 and TRBJ2-7, with 10 bases matching TRBD1. CDR3 length: 15 amino acids. With 4 bases clipped from V and 0 bases from J, the junction kept 3 bases outside the gene matches. Germline V gene sequence: CDR1 MDHEN, CDR2 SYDVKM. DNA for the CDR3: TGTGCCAGCAGTTCCGGGACAGGGGCCTCCTACGAGCAGTACGTC. It is translated as CASSSGTGASYEQYV.

J is TRBJ2-5 and V is TRBV7-3; D is possibly TRBD2 (6 bases). CDR1 is SGHTA and CDR2 is FQGTGA in the germline V gene. Trimming removed 5 bases from V and 1 base from J, with 11 bases in between. CDR3 length equals 14 residues. The CDR3 protein is CASSPTGVQETQYF. In nucleotides, the CDR3 is TGTGCCAGCAGCCCCACGGGGGTCCAAGAGACCCAGTACTTC.

The V call is TRBV6-2 or TRBV6-3, the J call TRBJ1-2, with 7 bases matching TRBD1. The junction had 8 bases not matched to a gene; V was cut back by 6 bases and J by 7 bases. Looked up from germline, CDR1 is MNHEY and CDR2 is SVGEGT. CDR3 size: 13 residues. The CDR3 protein is CASRPSGTVGYTF. CDR3 DNA sequence: TGTGCCAGCAGACCTTCCGGGACAGTTGGCTACACCTTC.

This clone turned up a few times. V is TRBV14 and J is TRBJ2-7; D is ambiguous. CDR1 is SGHDN, CDR2 FVKESK, per germline. V was shortened by 1 base and J by 7 bases, with 8 bases between the two germline ends. The CDR3 contains 12 residues. As DNA, the CDR3 is TGTGCCAGCAGCCAAGGCAGGTCGGAGCAGTACGTC. Amino acids: CASSQGRSEQYV.

The chain links TRBV14 to TRBJ2-7, with TRBD2 matching 7 bases. Germline assignment: CDR1 SGHDN and CDR2 FVKESK. This CDR3 is 13 amino acids long. Germline trimming cut 8 bases from V and 3 bases from J; bases unmatched to any gene: 7. The CDR3 sequence: CASRGVERYEQYV. Written as DNA, the CDR3 is TGTGCCAGCCGGGGGGTAGAGCGCTACGAGCAGTACGTC.

This clone was seen once. The V and J genes are TRBV7-9 and TRBJ2-6; D remains ambiguous. The CDR3 contains 13 residues. Germline assignment: CDR1 SEHNR and CDR2 FQNEAQ (reference sequence). V was pared by 5 bases and J by 2 bases, with 4 bases between. The CDR3 is CASSPTGANVLTF. The CDR3 coding sequence is TGTGCCAGCAGCCCAACTGGGGCCAACGTCCTGACTTTC.

This sequence joins TRBV7-2 and TRBJ2-1, with 8 bases lining up with TRBD2. The germline CDR1 and CDR2 sequences are SGHTA and FQGNSA. Trimming took 5 bases from V and 6 from J; bases not matched to a gene: 15. The CDR3 runs 17 residues. As DNA, the CDR3 is TGTGCCAGCAGCCCCCGGGGTAGGGTAGCGGGATCCAATGAGCAGTTCTTC. Its translation: CASSPRGRVAGSNEQFF.

This clone was counted a single time. CDR3 nucleotides: TGTGCCAGCAGTAGTACCCCCGGGACACCCCAAGAGACCCAGTACTTC. Translation gives CASSSTPGTPQETQYF. This sequence joins TRBV27 and TRBJ2-5; TRBD1 is a possible D gene (6 bases). This CDR3 contains 16 residues. From germline, CDR1 is MNHEY and CDR2 SMNVEV (reference sequence). Trimming shortened V by 5 bases and J by 1 base, and 17 bases separated the two germline ends.

Notes on this clone: Other DNA sequences from this sample encode an identical CDR3 as well. This chain links TRBV5-1 with TRBJ2-2; 7 bases align to TRBD1. V shed 0 bases, J shed 1 base, and the junction held 0 bases outside the gene matches. CDR1 is SGHRS, CDR2 YFSETQ, per germline. The CDR3 has 15 amino acids. The CDR3: CASSLGQGNTGELFF. The CDR3 DNA reads TGCGCCAGCAGCTTGGGACAGGGGAACACCGGGGAGCTGTTTTTT. Combining the CDR3 with reference TRBV5-1 and TRBJ2-2 gives the whole variable domain KAGVTQTPRYLIKTRGQQVTLSCSPISGHRSVSWYQQTPGQGLQFLFEYFSETQRNKGNFPGRFSGRQFSNSRSEMNVSTLELGDSALYLCASSLGQGNTGELFFGEGSRLTVL.

The gene calls are TRBV7-2 and TRBJ2-7; TRBD1 aligns across 7 bases. CDR3 length: 13 residues. J gave up 6 bases and V 3 bases, and 5 bases lay outside the gene matches. Germline values: CDR1 SGHTA, CDR2 FQGNSA. This chain's CDR3 is CASSFSTGVEQYF. CDR3 nucleotide sequence: TGTGCCAGCAGCTTTTCTACAGGGGTCGAGCAGTACTTC. The complete variable domain, with remaining parts taken from reference TRBV7-2 and TRBJ2-7, reads GAGVSQSPSNKVTEKGKDVELRCDPISGHTALYWYRQSLGQGLEFLIYFQGNSAPDKSGLPSDRFSAERTGGSVSTLTIQRTQQEDSAVYLCASSFSTGVEQYFGPGTRLTVT.

The CDR3 bases are TGTGCCAGCAGTCTCGGACAGGGGCGAGACTATGGCTACACCTTC. Translation: CASSLGQGRDYGYTF. The chain carries TRBV2 and TRBJ1-2; 9 bases line up with TRBD1. Losses at the gene ends were 5 bases for V and 3 bases for J; bases not matched to a gene: 7. This CDR3 region has 15 residues. Germline CDR1 reads SNHLY; CDR2 reads FYNNEI.

V is TRBV29-1 and J is TRBJ2-7; TRBD1 matches 7 bases. The CDR3 is 13 residues long. J lost 7 bases, V lost 1 base, and 7 bases had no gene match. Germline V lookup: CDR1 SQVTM, CDR2 ANQGSEA. CDR3 protein: CSVEVTTGDEQYF. CDR3 DNA: TGCAGCGTTGAAGTGACAACAGGGGATGAGCAGTACTTC.

This clone has just a few counts. The chain couples TRBV4-1 to TRBJ2-1; D is perhaps TRBD1 (6 bases). Per germline, CDR1 MGHRA and CDR2 YSYEKL. The CDR3 is made up of 15 amino acids. Trimming pared 3 bases from V and 8 bases from J, leaving 17 bases between. CDR3 DNA: TGCGCCAGCAGCCAGGTGGGGGCCGGGAAAGATGAGCAGTTCTTC. This codes for CASSQVGAGKDEQFF.

The chain has TRBV3-1 (or the pseudogene TRBV3-2) and TRBJ2-5; 15 bases match TRBD2. Trimming at V came to 1 base and at J to 5 bases, leaving 2 bases not matched to a gene. Germline V gene lookup returns CDR1 LGHDT and CDR2 YNNKEL (reference sequence). The CDR3 extends over 16 amino acids. CDR3 DNA: TGTGCCAGCAGCCAAGCCGGACTAGCGGGAGGGGAGACCCAGTACTTC. Amino acid sequence: CASSQAGLAGGETQYF.

This chain uses TRBV5-1 with TRBJ1-6; TRBD1 is a possible D gene (5 bases). Trimming took 0 bases from V and 9 from J, leaving 13 bases between them. Germline lookup yields CDR1 SGHRS and CDR2 YFSETQ. The CDR3 is 15 amino acids. CDR3 in DNA: TGCGCCAGCAGCTTGGGGCCCGGGCAGGGTTCACCCCTCCACTTT. This codes for CASSLGPGQGSPLHF.

This chain joins TRBV7-3 and TRBJ2-7, with 13 bases lining up with TRBD2. Germline V CDR1 and CDR2: SGHTA, FQGTGA. The ends lost 8 bases at V and 5 bases at J; junction bases unmatched: 9. The CDR3 is 15 residues long. The CDR3 here is CASSLGLAGDDEQYF. The CDR3 region has the DNA TGTGCCAGCTCACTTGGACTAGCGGGAGACGACGAGCAGTACTTC.

The CDR3 is CASGTSGSNEQFF. The CDR3 coding sequence is TGTGCCAGCGGGACTAGCGGGAGTAATGAGCAGTTCTTC. The chain joins TRBV12-3 or TRBV12-4 to TRBJ2-1; TRBD2 aligns across 14 bases. This CDR3 has 13 residues. V shed 8 bases, J shed 7 bases, and the junction held 1 base outside the gene matches.

The chain employs TRBV9 and TRBJ2-7; perhaps TRBD2 as D (6 bases). CDR1 and CDR2 from the germline V gene are SGDLS and YYNGEE. The V end was cut by 0 bases, the J end by 4 bases, with 17 bases between. The CDR3 spans 16 residues. In DNA, the CDR3 is TGTGCCAGCAGCGTAGCCCCCTTTAGCGGTGCTTACGAGCAGTACTTC. It yields the protein CASSVAPFSGAYEQYF.

CDR3 DNA: TGTGCCAGCAGTCTAGCGGGAGAGAACCACGAGCAGTACTTC. This sequence encodes CASSLAGENHEQYF. This chain links TRBV6-1 with TRBJ2-7; TRBD2 agrees at 10 bases. The J segment lost 5 bases and the V segment lost 5 bases, leaving 6 bases of the junction unmatched. This CDR3 comprises 14 residues. From germline, CDR1 is MNHNS and CDR2 SASEGT.

The chain employs TRBV28 and TRBJ1-1; D is possibly TRBD1 (5 bases). Germline CDR1 and CDR2: MDHEN and SYDVKM. The CDR3 has 14 residues. Trimming took off 8 bases at V and 0 bases at J, with 13 bases between the two ends. CDR3 bases: TGTGCCAGCCGTGACAGACATATGAACACTGAAGCTTTCTTT. Residues: CASRDRHMNTEAFF. The entire variable domain, with the rest obtained from reference TRBV28 and TRBJ1-1, is as follows: DVKVTQSSRYLVKRTGEKVFLECVQDMDHENMFWYRQDPGLGLRLIYFSYDVKMKEKGDIPEGYSVSREKKERFSLILESASTNQTSMYLCASRDRHMNTEAFFGQGTRLTVV.

The J gene is TRBJ2-5, the V gene TRBV5-1; D gene ambiguous. CDR3 length equals 12 residues. The V gene's germline CDR1 is SGHRS and CDR2 YFSETQ. V was cut by 4 bases and J by 2 bases, with 6 bases left in between. This CDR3 is CASSILQETQYF. CDR3 in DNA: TGCGCCAGCAGCATCCTACAAGAGACCCAGTACTTC. Complete variable domain (other parts from reference TRBV5-1 and TRBJ2-5): KAGVTQTPRYLIKTRGQQVTLSCSPISGHRSVSWYQQTPGQGLQFLFEYFSETQRNKGNFPGRFSGRQFSNSRSEMNVSTLELGDSALYLCASSILQETQYFGPGTRLLVL.

The chain links TRBV20-1 to TRBJ2-7, with D tentatively TRBD1 (6 bases). V was shortened by 5 bases and J by 6 bases, with 11 bases between the two germline ends. The germline V gene has CDR1 DFQATT and CDR2 SNEGSKA (reference sequence). The CDR3 contains 11 residues. The chain's CDR3 is CSAPKGGEQYF. The CDR3 DNA follows: TGCAGTGCTCCGAAAGGGGGCGAGCAGTACTTC.

The J gene is TRBJ2-2, the V gene TRBV3-1 (or the pseudogene TRBV3-2); the match to TRBD2 covers 10 bases. V shed 2 bases and J 6 bases; nucleotides not matched to a gene: 3. In germline, CDR1 is LGHDT, CDR2 YNNKEL (reference sequence). The CDR3 length is 15 residues. For the CDR3, the DNA is TGTGCCAGCAGCCAATTGCTAGCGGGAGCCGGGGAGCTGTTTTTT. This gives the protein CASSQLLAGAGELFF.

The chain links TRBV5-5 to TRBJ2-2; 12 bases line up with TRBD1. The V gene's germline CDR1 is SGHKS and CDR2 YYEKEE (reference sequence). V dropped 0 bases and J dropped 7; count of bases not matched to a gene: 7. The CDR3 is made up of 17 amino acids. CDR3 residues: CASSLAPRDRGRGELFF. As DNA, the CDR3 is TGTGCCAGCAGCTTGGCCCCTCGGGACAGGGGGCGCGGGGAGCTGTTTTTT.